This T cell receptor beta chain was sequenced for a study of siplizumab effects on memory and regulatory T cells. CDR1 and CDR2 from the germline V gene are MNHNS and SASEGT. This CDR3 comprises 16 residues. Trimming left V 4 bases short and J 0 bases short, with 16 bases between. Here immunoSEQ multiplex PCR was the method, and the copy in TCRdb shows in-frame clones only, minus some. Seen here are tens of thousands of clones, approximately 93% observed once, and the top ten hold roughly two fifths. The gene calls are TRBV6-1 and TRBJ2-7; D is perhaps TRBD1 or TRBD2 (5 bases each). The TCR comes from a human donor in good health. The source material was CD8+ T cells sorted from blood. In nucleotides, the CDR3 is TGTGCCAGCAGTGCGCCAACCGGGACGGCCTCCTACGAGCAGTACTTC. It encodes CASSAPTGTASYEQYF.